This TCR beta chain was sequenced during a study of coeliac disease. At the level of the study: Without high-resolution HLA typing, biased TRBV7-2 usage was queried.

CDR3 length: 13 amino acids. The trim removed 7 bases at V and 5 bases at J, leaving 7 bases unmatched. Germline V gene sequence: CDR1 LNHDA, CDR2 SQIVND (reference sequence). Sequencing used immunoSEQ multiplex PCR; TCRdb keeps in-frame clones, though not all of them. The sample carries about 3,300 clones, 48% recorded once. By share, this clone ranks as medium-sized (0.01 to 0.1%). The specimen sequenced was intraepithelial lymphocytes from the gut. The clonotype originates from a woman aged 70 to 79 with celiac disease. The V call is TRBV19, the J call TRBJ2-7; 8 nucleotides line up with TRBD1. CDR3 region: CASTLDRDHEQYF. The CDR3 DNA follows: TGTGCCAGTACCCTGGACAGGGACCACGAGCAGTACTTC.